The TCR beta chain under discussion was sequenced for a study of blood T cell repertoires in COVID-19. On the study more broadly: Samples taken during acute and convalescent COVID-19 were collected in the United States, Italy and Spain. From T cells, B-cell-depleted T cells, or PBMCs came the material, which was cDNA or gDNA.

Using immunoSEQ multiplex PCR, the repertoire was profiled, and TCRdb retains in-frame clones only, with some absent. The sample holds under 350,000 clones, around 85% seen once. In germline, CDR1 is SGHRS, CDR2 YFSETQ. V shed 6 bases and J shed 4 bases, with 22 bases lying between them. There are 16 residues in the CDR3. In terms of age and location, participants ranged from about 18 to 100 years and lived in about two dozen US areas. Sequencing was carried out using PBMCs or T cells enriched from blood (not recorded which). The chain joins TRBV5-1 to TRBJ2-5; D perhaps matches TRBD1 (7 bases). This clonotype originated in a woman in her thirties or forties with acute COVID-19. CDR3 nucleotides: TGCGCCAGCATCAAAGGGACAGCCCTCGGGGGAGAGACCCAGTACTTC. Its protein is CASIKGTALGGETQYF.